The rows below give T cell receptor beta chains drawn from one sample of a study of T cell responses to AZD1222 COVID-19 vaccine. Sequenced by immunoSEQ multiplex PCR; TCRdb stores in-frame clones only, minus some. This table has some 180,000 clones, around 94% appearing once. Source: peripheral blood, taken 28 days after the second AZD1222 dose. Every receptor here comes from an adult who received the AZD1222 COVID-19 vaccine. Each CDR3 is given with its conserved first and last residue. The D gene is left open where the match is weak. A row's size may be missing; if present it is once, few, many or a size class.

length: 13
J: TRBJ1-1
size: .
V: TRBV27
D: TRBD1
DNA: TGTGCCAGCAGTCAGACAGGGCACACTGAAGCTTTCTTT
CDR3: CASSQTGHTEAFF

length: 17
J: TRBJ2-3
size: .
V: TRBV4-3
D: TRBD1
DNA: TGCGCCAGCAGCCCCGGACAGGGTTGGGGACCCACAGATACGCAGTATTTT
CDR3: CASSPGQGWGPTDTQYF

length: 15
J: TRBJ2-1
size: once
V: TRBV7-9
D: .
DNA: TGTGCCAGCAGCGCCGTAAGGGGCTCCTACAATGAGCAGTTCTTC
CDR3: CASSAVRGSYNEQFF

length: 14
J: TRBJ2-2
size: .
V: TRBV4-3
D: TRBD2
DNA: TGCGCCAGCAGCCAAGATCGGGGGGCCGGGGAGCTGTTTTTT
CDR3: CASSQDRGAGELFF

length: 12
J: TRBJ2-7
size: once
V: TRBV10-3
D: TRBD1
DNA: TGTGCCAGCGCCGACAGGGCCTACGAGCAGTACTTC
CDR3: CASADRAYEQYF

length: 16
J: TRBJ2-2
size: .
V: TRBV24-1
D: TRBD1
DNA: TGTGCCACCAGTGATTTGTCGCAGGGGGACACCGGGGAGCTGTTTTTT
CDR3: CATSDLSQGDTGELFF

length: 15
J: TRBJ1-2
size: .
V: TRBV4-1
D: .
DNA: TGCGCCAGCAGCCAAGTTGTGGTAGTCGACTATGGCTACACCTTC
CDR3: CASSQVVVVDYGYTF

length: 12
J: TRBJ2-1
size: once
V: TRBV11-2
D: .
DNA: TGTGCCAGCAGCTTAGATCGGCATGAGCAGTTCTTC
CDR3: CASSLDRHEQFF

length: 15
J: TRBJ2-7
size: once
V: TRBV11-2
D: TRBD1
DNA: TGTGCCAGCAGCCGAATAGTGACAGGGGGCTACGAGCAGTACTTC
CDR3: CASSRIVTGGYEQYF

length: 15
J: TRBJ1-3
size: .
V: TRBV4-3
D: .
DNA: TGCGCCAGCAGCCAAGAACTGGGCTCTGGAAACACCATATATTTT
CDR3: CASSQELGSGNTIYF

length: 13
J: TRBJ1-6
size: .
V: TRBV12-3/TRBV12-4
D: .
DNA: TGTGCCAGCAGGACTATCGGTTTGGCACCCCTCCACTTT
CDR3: CASRTIGLAPLHF

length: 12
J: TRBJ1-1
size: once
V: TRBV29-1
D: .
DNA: TGCAGCGTTGGTCGTCCGAACACTGAAGCTTTCTTT
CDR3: CSVGRPNTEAFF

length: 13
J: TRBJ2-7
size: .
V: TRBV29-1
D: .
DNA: TGCAGCGTTGAAGATCATAGCTCCTACGAGCAGTACTTC
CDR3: CSVEDHSSYEQYF

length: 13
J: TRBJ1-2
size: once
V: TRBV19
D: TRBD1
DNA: TGTGCCAGTAGTCCCGACAGGGAATATGGCTACACCTTC
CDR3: CASSPDREYGYTF

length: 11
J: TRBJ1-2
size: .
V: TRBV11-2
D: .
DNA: TGTGCCAGCAGCTTAGGGGGCGGCTACACCTTC
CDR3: CASSLGGGYTF

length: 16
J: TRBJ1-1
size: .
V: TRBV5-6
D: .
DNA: TGTGCCAGCAGCTTGGAGTCAGGACGCACTAACACTGAAGCTTTCTTT
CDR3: CASSLESGRTNTEAFF

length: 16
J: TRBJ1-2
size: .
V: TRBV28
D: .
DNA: TGTGCCAGCAGATCCGACAACAGGGCCACTAACTATGGCTACACCTTC
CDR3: CASRSDNRATNYGYTF

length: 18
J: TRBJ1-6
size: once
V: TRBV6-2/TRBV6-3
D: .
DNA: TGTGCCAGCAGTTACCTATTCTACAGGGCTCTAGGGGAGTCACCCCTCCACTTT
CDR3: CASSYLFYRALGESPLHF

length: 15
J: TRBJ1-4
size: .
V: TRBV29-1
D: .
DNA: TGCAGCGTTGAGGTCACAGGCGCTCTTAATGAAAAACTGTTTTTT
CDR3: CSVEVTGALNEKLFF

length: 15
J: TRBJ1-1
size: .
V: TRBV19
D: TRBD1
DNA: TGTGCCAGTAGTAACCGGGACAGGCGGATTGGTGAAGCTTTCTTT
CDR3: CASSNRDRRIGEAFF

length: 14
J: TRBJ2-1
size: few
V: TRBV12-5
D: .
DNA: TGTGCTAGTGGTCTCCAGGAAGATGGGGGGAAGCAGTTCTTC
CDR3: CASGLQEDGGKQFF

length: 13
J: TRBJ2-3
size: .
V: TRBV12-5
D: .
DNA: TGTGCTATTCAGGGATCCAACACAGATACGCAGTATTTT
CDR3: CAIQGSNTDTQYF

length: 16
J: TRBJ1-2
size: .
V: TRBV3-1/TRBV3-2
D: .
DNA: TGTGCCAGCAGCCAAGATCTGGGCAGTCCAGGCTATGGCTACACCTTC
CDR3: CASSQDLGSPGYGYTF

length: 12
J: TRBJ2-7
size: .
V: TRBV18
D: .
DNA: TGTGCCAGCTCACCAGAGGGGGACGAGCAGTACTTC
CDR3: CASSPEGDEQYF

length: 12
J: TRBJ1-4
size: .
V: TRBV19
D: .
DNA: TGTGCCACCGGGGAACCCCTTTCGCAACTGTTTTTT
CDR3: CATGEPLSQLFF

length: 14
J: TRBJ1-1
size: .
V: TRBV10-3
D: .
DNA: TGTGCCATCAGTCAACTAGACACGAACACTGAAGCTTTCTTT
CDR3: CAISQLDTNTEAFF

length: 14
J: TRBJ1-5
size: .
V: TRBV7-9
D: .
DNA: TGTGCCAGCAGCTTCCCCGGGGGCGGTCAGCCCCAGCATTTT
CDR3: CASSFPGGGQPQHF

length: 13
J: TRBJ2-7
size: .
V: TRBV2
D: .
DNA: TGTGCCAGCACCCTGCCGGGTTTTTTAGAGCAGTACTTC
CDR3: CASTLPGFLEQYF

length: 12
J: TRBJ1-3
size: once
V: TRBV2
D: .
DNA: TGTGCCAGCACGACGGCAGGAAACACCATATATTTT
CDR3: CASTTAGNTIYF